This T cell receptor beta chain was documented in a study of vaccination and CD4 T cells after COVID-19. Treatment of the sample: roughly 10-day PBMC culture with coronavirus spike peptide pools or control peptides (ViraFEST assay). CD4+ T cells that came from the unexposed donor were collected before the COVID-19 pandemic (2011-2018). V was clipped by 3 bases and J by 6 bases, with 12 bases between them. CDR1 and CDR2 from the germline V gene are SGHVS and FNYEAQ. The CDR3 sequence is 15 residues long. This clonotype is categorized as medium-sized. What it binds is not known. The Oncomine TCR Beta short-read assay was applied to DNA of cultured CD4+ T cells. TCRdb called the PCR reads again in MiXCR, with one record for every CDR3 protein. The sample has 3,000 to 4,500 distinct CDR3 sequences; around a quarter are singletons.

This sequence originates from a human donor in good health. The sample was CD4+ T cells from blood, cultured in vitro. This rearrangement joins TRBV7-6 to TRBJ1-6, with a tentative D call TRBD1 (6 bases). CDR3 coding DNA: TGTGCCAGCAGCTTGGTCAGGGGAATTAATTCACCCCTCCACTTT. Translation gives CASSLVRGINSPLHF.